A single sample is the source of the 23 T cell receptor beta chains below, sequenced in a study of CD4 T cells in relation to SARS-CoV-2 and coronaviruses. Their antigens are not known. Before the COVID-19 pandemic, during about 2011-2019, CD4+ T cells were taken from unexposed donors. The cells were cultured for under twelve days before CD4+ T cells were isolated. Assay: immunoSEQ multiplex PCR; the TCRdb copy retains only in-frame clones and omits some. The table records 20,000 to 25,000 clones, around 78% of them present only once. The sequenced material came from CD4+ T cells from PBMCs, cultured in vitro. The receptor set was obtained from a human donor in good health.

J is TRBJ2-3 and V is TRBV6-1; no clear D. Trimming cost V 2 bases and J 2 bases, with 11 bases left between them. Germline CDR1 MNHNS, CDR2 SASEGT. The CDR3 sequence is 15 residues long. CDR3 residues: CASSERRPDTDTQYF. DNA for the CDR3: TGTGCCAGCAGTGAACGGCGGCCCGACACAGATACGCAGTATTTT.

This chain connects TRBV29-1 to TRBJ1-2, with D maybe TRBD1 (5 bases). CDR1 is SQVTM, CDR2 ANQGSEA, per germline. The CDR3 consists of 12 residues. The V end was cut by 3 bases, the J end by 5 bases, with 10 bases between. The CDR3 here is CSVDRGLYGYTF. CDR3 nucleotides: TGCAGCGTTGATAGGGGATTGTATGGCTACACCTTC. Looking up the rest from reference TRBV29-1 and TRBJ1-2 gives the full variable domain: SAVISQKPSRDICQRGTSLTIQCQVDSQVTMMFWYRQQPGQSLTLIATANQGSEATYESGFVIDKFPISRPNLTFSTLTVSNMSPEDSSIYLCSVDRGLYGYTFGSGTRLTVV.

This clone was observed a handful of times. The chain joins TRBV7-3 to TRBJ2-3; 11 positions match TRBD2. V shed 5 bases, J shed 1 base, and the junction held 5 bases outside the gene matches. There are 16 residues in the CDR3. The germline CDR1 and CDR2 sequences are SGHTA and FQGTGA. This chain's CDR3 is CASSLMGLAGTDTQYF. CDR3 sequence (DNA): TGTGCCAGCAGCCTTATGGGACTAGCGGGCACAGATACGCAGTATTTT.

This chain connects TRBV18 to TRBJ2-1, with 13 bases lining up with TRBD2. V trimming: 6 bases; J trimming: 4 bases; junction bases outside the gene matches: 3. The CDR3 has 15 residues. In germline, CDR1 is KGHSH, CDR2 LQKENI. In DNA form, the CDR3 reads TGTGCCAGCTCGGAGGGACTAGCGGGATACAATGAGCAGTTCTTC. Translating it yields CASSEGLAGYNEQFF.

The genes are TRBV10-3 and TRBJ1-1, with 7 bases matching TRBD1. The CDR3 length is 14 residues. V lost 10 bases and J lost 0; bases outside the gene matches: 8. The germline V gene encodes CDR1 ENHRY and CDR2 SYGVKD. CDR3 in DNA: TGTGCCACCCTTGGGACAGCCATGAACACTGAAGCTTTCTTT. This encodes CATLGTAMNTEAFF.

This clone appeared a few times. The chain couples TRBV10-3 to TRBJ1-1, with a possible D match to TRBD1 (5 bases). This CDR3 is built from 15 residues. Trimming took off 4 bases at V and 3 bases at J, with 15 bases between the two ends. Germline CDR1 ENHRY, CDR2 SYGVKD. The DNA of the CDR3 is TGTGCCATCAGTGGAGGGGACCCCAGGGACACTGAAGCTTTCTTT. Translating it yields CAISGGDPRDTEAFF.

This clone appeared a single time. This sequence joins TRBV2 and TRBJ2-5, with 8 nucleotides matching TRBD2. Germline V gives CDR1 SNHLY, CDR2 FYNNEI. The CDR3 loop spans 16 amino acids. The V gene end was trimmed by 10 bases and the J gene end by 5 bases; junction bases not matched to a gene: 18. This CDR3 is CATTPRSGRDGETQYF. DNA of the CDR3: TGTGCCACTACACCCAGAAGCGGGAGAGACGGGGAGACCCAGTACTTC.

J is TRBJ1-6 and V is TRBV7-3, with D unclear. The V gene lost 5 bases and the J gene lost 7 bases, with 9 bases spanning the gap. This CDR3 is built from 13 residues. Germline-derived CDR1 and CDR2 are SGHTA and FQGTGA. CDR3 sequence (DNA): TGTGCCAGCAGCCCAAGACCCAATTCACCCCTCCACTTT. It yields the protein CASSPRPNSPLHF.

The CDR3 sequence is CASSLKGTDTQYF. DNA of the CDR3: TGTGCCAGCAGTTTAAAAGGCACAGATACGCAGTATTTT. This chain links TRBV12-3 or TRBV12-4 with TRBJ2-3; D remains unclear. The CDR3 covers 13 residues. V dropped 2 bases and J dropped 1 base, with 4 bases sitting between them.

V is TRBV18 and J is TRBJ1-5; D gene uncertain. The CDR3 consists of 12 residues. V lost 4 bases to trimming and J lost 1 base, with 2 bases between them. Looked up from germline, CDR1 is KGHSH and CDR2 is LQKENI. The CDR3 loop reads CASSRSNQPQHF. The CDR3 DNA follows: TGTGCCAGCTCACGGAGCAATCAGCCCCAGCATTTT.

The chain links TRBV24-1 to TRBJ1-2, with TRBD1 as a possible D gene (6 bases). The CDR3 totals 16 residues. Trimming took off 2 bases at V and 7 bases at J, with 19 bases between the two ends. The germline CDR1 and CDR2 sequences are KGHDR and SFDVKD. As DNA, the CDR3 is TGTGCCACCAGTGATTCCCGGCAGGGGTCTTTTGCTGGCTACACCTTC. Protein: CATSDSRQGSFAGYTF.

The rearrangement links TRBV3-1 (or the pseudogene TRBV3-2) to TRBJ2-7; D possibly corresponds to TRBD2 (7 bases). CDR1 is LGHDT, CDR2 YNNKEL, per germline (reference sequence). This CDR3 region has 16 residues. The V gene lost 4 bases and the J gene lost 0 bases, with 16 bases spanning the gap. The CDR3 here is CASSLRGRGSSYEQYF. The CDR3 DNA reads TGTGCCAGCAGCCTTCGGGGGCGGGGGAGCTCCTACGAGCAGTACTTC.

V is TRBV10-3 and J is TRBJ1-1; D is ambiguous. CDR3 length: 13 residues. Trimming pared 7 bases from V and 0 bases from J, leaving 9 bases between. Germline CDR1 ENHRY, CDR2 SYGVKD. The CDR3 DNA is TGTGCCATCACCCTGGAAATGAACACTGAAGCTTTCTTT. Protein sequence: CAITLEMNTEAFF.

This clone was observed a handful of times. The rearrangement joins TRBV7-8 to TRBJ2-3; D is undetermined. Germline loops: CDR1 SGHVS, CDR2 FQNEAQ. The CDR3 is 12 amino acids. Deletions cut 3 bases from V and 10 bases from J, with 11 bases between. This chain's CDR3 is CASSFTPLAQYF. As DNA, the CDR3 is TGTGCCAGCAGCTTTACCCCCCTCGCGCAGTATTTT.

The chain carries TRBV2 and TRBJ2-5; D remains unclear. The germline V and J ends were trimmed by 6 bases and 5 bases, with 13 bases remaining between them. The germline V gene has CDR1 SNHLY and CDR2 FYNNEI. The CDR3 runs to 13 residues. CDR3 protein: CASRLLAGETQYF. The CDR3 DNA sequence: TGTGCCAGCAGATTATTGGCAGGCGAGACCCAGTACTTC.

CDR3 nucleotides: TGTGCCAGCAGCGGGACAGAGAACACCGGGGAGCTGTTTTTT. This encodes CASSGTENTGELFF. The genes are TRBV6-4 and TRBJ2-2; 7 bases line up with TRBD1. This CDR3 spans 14 amino acids. Trimming removed 6 bases from V and 1 base from J; junction bases left unmatched: 2. From germline, CDR1 is MRHNA and CDR2 SNTAGT.

This sequence joins TRBV3-1 (or the pseudogene TRBV3-2) and TRBJ2-5; 8 bases are a match to TRBD2. Trimming removed 0 bases from V and 0 bases from J; junction bases left unmatched: 6. The CDR3 sequence is 17 residues long. In germline, CDR1 is LGHDT, CDR2 YNNKEL (reference sequence). The CDR3 DNA is TGTGCCAGCAGCCAAGAACGAACGGGAGGGTACCAAGAGACCCAGTACTTC. This gives the protein CASSQERTGGYQETQYF.

V gene TRBV30 combines with J gene TRBJ2-3, with a tentative D call TRBD1 (6 bases). The CDR3 runs 15 residues. Germline V gene data show CDR1 as GTSNPN and CDR2 as SVGIG (reference sequence). Trimming removed 0 bases from V and 8 bases from J, with 18 bases in between. The CDR3 coding sequence is TGTGCCTGGAGTGTACTACAGGGCCCTCTGGGTACGCAGTATTTT. This codes for CAWSVLQGPLGTQYF.

This chain's CDR3 is CASSQRQAGTDTQYF. The CDR3 DNA sequence: TGTGCCAGCAGTCAGCGACAGGCTGGCACAGATACGCAGTATTTT. The chain couples TRBV27 to TRBJ2-3; possibly TRBD1 for D (6 bases). The CDR3 has 15 amino acids. Between the trimmed V and J ends, which lost 5 bases and 1 base, there was a span of 13 bases. Germline CDR1 is MNHEY and CDR2 is SMNVEV (reference sequence).

The J gene is TRBJ1-1, the V gene TRBV28; D perhaps matches TRBD1 (5 bases). There are 19 residues in the CDR3. Germline V lookup: CDR1 MDHEN, CDR2 SYDVKM. V gave up 1 base and J gave up 0 bases, with 21 bases separating them. DNA of the CDR3: TGTGCCAGCAGTTTATATAGGGACCGATTATTTTGGGTGAACACTGAAGCTTTCTTT. Protein sequence: CASSLYRDRLFWVNTEAFF.

The chain recombines TRBV15 with TRBJ2-7, with D perhaps assigned TRBD1 or TRBD2 (5 bases each). The CDR3 is made up of 15 amino acids. The V end lost 4 bases, the J end lost 3 bases, and 16 bases lay between the germline ends. CDR1 is LNHNV and CDR2 is YYDKDF in the germline V gene (reference sequence). Here the CDR3 reads CATSKGPSGSYEQYF. Here the CDR3 DNA reads TGTGCCACCAGCAAGGGGCCGTCGGGGAGCTACGAGCAGTACTTC.

This chain connects TRBV5-1 to TRBJ2-1; possibly TRBD2 for D (6 bases). Trimming took off 4 bases at V and 5 bases at J, with 22 bases between the two ends. The germline gives CDR1 SGHRS, CDR2 YFSETQ. This CDR3 has 17 residues. DNA of the CDR3: TGCGCCAGCAGCCAGACCTCCGGGGGTCGGGGCGACAATGAGCAGTTCTTC. Its translation is CASSQTSGGRGDNEQFF.

The chain links TRBV6-5 to TRBJ2-5, with 9 bases aligning to TRBD2. V shed 2 bases, J shed 2 bases, and the junction held 6 bases outside the gene matches. Germline CDR1 is MNHEY and CDR2 is SVGAGI. CDR3 length: 16 amino acids. The CDR3 DNA reads TGTGCCAGCAGTTACAGGCCTAGCGGGAATCAAGAGACCCAGTACTTC. Encoded protein: CASSYRPSGNQETQYF.